This T cell receptor (beta chain) emerged from a study of blood T cell repertoires in COVID-19. Study-level background: Nucleic acid was either cDNA or gDNA, and it came from T cells, B-cell-depleted T cells, or PBMCs.

This CDR3 has 15 residues. CDR1 is MGHDK and CDR2 is SYGVNS in the germline V gene. J lost 7 bases, V lost 1 base, and 4 bases had no gene match. Self-reported history from a screening survey and questionnaire set each donor's cohort. Authors' data handling: Estimates of nucleated cell counts were drawn from the amplification of reference gene primers. Here immunoSEQ multiplex PCR was the method, and the copy in TCRdb shows in-frame clones only, minus some. The V and J calls and clone size are taken from that table; D and trimming were inferred from the DNA. The table has about 140,000 clones, roughly 80% seen once.

This clonotype originated in a woman aged 18-35 years who had been exposed to COVID-19. The chain has TRBV25-1 and TRBJ1-4; 9 nucleotides align to TRBD1. The sequenced sample consisted of PBMCs or T cells enriched from blood (not recorded which). The CDR3 sequence: CASSEWGQGGEKLFF. Written as DNA, the CDR3 is TGTGCCAGCAGTGAATGGGGACAGGGCGGTGAAAAACTGTTTTTT.